This TCR beta chain is from a study of CD8 T cells in Susac syndrome. Study-level findings and limits: None of the CD4+ T cell repertoires in Susac syndrome showed clonal expansion.

The diagnostic criteria for definite or probable disease, as recently defined, were met by the patients with Susac syndrome. An input of 0.5 to 1 ug of RNA was subjected to reverse transcription using random hexamers. The method of amplification for TCR beta CDR3 was immunoSEQ multiplex PCR, covering 54 Vbeta and 13 Jbeta. TCRdb processed the immunoSEQ multiplex PCR reads anew with MiXCR; each CDR3 protein has one entry. The data contain approximately 77,000 distinct CDR3 sequences, 85% to 95% of them singletons. Germline V lookup: CDR1 ENHRY, CDR2 SYGVKD. V lost 2 bases to trimming and J lost 7 bases; unmatched junction nucleotides: 8. The CDR3 runs 15 residues. On this clonotype itself: Its matching antigen is unknown.

This TCR was sampled from a human donor with Susac syndrome. The sequenced sample consisted of CD4+ T cells from PBMCs. The rearrangement uses TRBV10-3 and TRBJ1-5; TRBD1 aligns across 7 bases. CDR3 protein: CAISEPRTGGQPQHF. The CDR3 DNA sequence: TGTGCCATCAGTGAGCCCAGGACAGGAGGACAGCCCCAGCATTTT.